This T cell receptor beta chain was recovered during a study of cytomegalovirus exposure and HLA in healthy donors. Findings and caveats of the study: Per published reports, the classifier diagnosed cytomegalovirus status with high specificity and sensitivity.

About this clone: The antigen is undetermined.

Germline CDR1 reads SGHTA; CDR2 reads FQGTGA. CDR3 length: 12 residues. V lost 5 bases, J lost 13 bases, and 15 bases lay in between. The PCR ran on 60 Vbeta and 13 Jbeta primers. Only in-frame clones appear in the TCRdb table, and some are missing; sequencing was by immunoSEQ multiplex PCR. The sample includes about 160,000 clones, 80% seen only once; the top ten take 1.3%. The specimen was PBMCs. J is TRBJ2-1 and V is TRBV7-3; weak D call: TRBD2 (7 bases). The origin of this receptor is a young man in good health and CMV-seronegative. In DNA, the CDR3 is TGTGCCAGCAGCGAAGGCGGCGGGGGCCAGTTCTTC. Protein sequence: CASSEGGGGQFF.